In this sample, the clone carrying this T cell receptor (beta chain) turned up once. The entry originates in a study of Graves' ophthalmopathy and Graves' hyperthyroidism. The germline V gene encodes CDR1 KGHDR and CDR2 SFDVKD. V lost 4 bases to trimming and J lost 7 bases, with 12 bases between them. The CDR3 is made up of 14 amino acids. The sequenced template was RNA, covering the TCR beta CDR3 region. The first round was an RT-PCR with HTBI primers, and the second round was a multiplex PCR. TCRdb analysed the multiplex PCR reads with MiXCR anew, one entry per CDR3 protein. The sample gives hundreds of thousands of distinct CDR3 sequences, roughly two fifths of which show up once; roughly 3% is in the top ten.

The sequencing input was peripheral blood. V is TRBV24-1 and J is TRBJ1-4; D might be TRBD1 (5 bases). The TCR originated in an adult man with Graves' ophthalmopathy. CDR3 region: CATSDYQGTEKLFF. CDR3 DNA sequence: TGTGCCACCAGTGACTATCAGGGCACTGAAAAACTGTTTTTT.